The clone carrying this T cell receptor beta chain was observed many times. Its antigen is as yet unknown. Unique molecular identifiers tagged the TCRbeta library. TCRdb re-analysed the PCR reads in MiXCR, keeping a single row per CDR3 protein. Seen here are almost 500,000 distinct CDR3 sequences, more than 9% observed once, and the top ten hold around 2%. This specimen belongs to a study of T-cell reconstitution after alpha-beta-depleted transplantation in children. Trimming cost V 2 bases and J 4 bases; bases outside gene matches: 4. Germline lookup yields CDR1 SGHRS and CDR2 YFSETQ. The CDR3 length is 16 residues. Study-wide points: Newly generated T cells supplied most T-cell counts and diversity one year post-transplant.

Sequences were derived from PBMCs, sampled before TCRalphabeta/CD19-depleted stem cell transplant. The V call is TRBV5-1, the J call TRBJ2-1, with 12 bases that match TRBD2. The TCR was taken from a child aged 2 to 10 with inherited bone marrow failure, due to receive a stem cell transplant. The CDR3 protein is CASSFGLAGNYNEQFF. Here the CDR3 DNA reads TGCGCCAGCAGCTTCGGACTAGCGGGAAATTACAATGAGCAGTTCTTC. Supplemented by reference TRBV5-1 and TRBJ2-1, the full variable domain reads KAGVTQTPRYLIKTRGQQVTLSCSPISGHRSVSWYQQTPGQGLQFLFEYFSETQRNKGNFPGRFSGRQFSNSRSEMNVSTLELGDSALYLCASSFGLAGNYNEQFFGPGTRLTVL.